The rows below give T cell receptor beta chains drawn from one sample of a study of T cell responses to AZD1222 COVID-19 vaccine. Produced via immunoSEQ multiplex PCR; TCRdb's table is partial and in-frame only. The sample records under 110,000 clones, 70% to 90% being singletons. The material was peripheral blood, obtained 28 days after the second AZD1222 dose. Source of these receptors: an adult who received the AZD1222 COVID-19 vaccine. CDR3s include the opening cysteine and the closing phenylalanine or tryptophan. A D gene is named only where the DNA matches it firmly. A row's size may be missing; if present it is once, few, many or a size class.

D gene: .
V gene: TRBV4-2
clone size: .
J gene: TRBJ2-7
CDR3 protein: CASSQERQYEQYF
CDR3 DNA: TGTGCCAGCAGCCAAGAGCGACAGTACGAGCAGTACTTC

D gene: .
V gene: TRBV6-5
clone size: .
J gene: TRBJ1-5
CDR3 protein: CASRQPEWQPQHF
CDR3 DNA: TGTGCCAGCAGGCAGCCCGAATGGCAGCCCCAGCATTTT

D gene: TRBD1
V gene: TRBV2
clone size: .
J gene: TRBJ2-5
CDR3 protein: CASSETGEETQYF
CDR3 DNA: TGTGCCAGCAGCGAGACAGGGGAAGAGACCCAGTACTTC

D gene: .
V gene: TRBV6-2/TRBV6-3
clone size: .
J gene: TRBJ1-5
CDR3 protein: CASSWRGGMGSNQPQHF
CDR3 DNA: TGTGCCAGCAGTTGGAGGGGCGGGATGGGTAGCAATCAGCCCCAGCATTTT

D gene: TRBD2
V gene: TRBV7-2
clone size: .
J gene: TRBJ2-1
CDR3 protein: CASSSRGEYNEQFF
CDR3 DNA: TGTGCCAGCAGCTCCCGGGGGGAATACAATGAGCAGTTCTTC

D gene: .
V gene: TRBV5-1
clone size: .
J gene: TRBJ1-6
CDR3 protein: CASSLDGHSPLHF
CDR3 DNA: TGCGCCAGCAGCTTGGATGGCCATTCACCCCTCCACTTT

D gene: .
V gene: TRBV5-4
clone size: .
J gene: TRBJ2-7
CDR3 protein: CASSLSRGRSYEQYF
CDR3 DNA: TGTGCCAGCAGCTTGTCGAGGGGTAGGTCCTACGAGCAGTACTTC

D gene: .
V gene: TRBV29-1
clone size: .
J gene: TRBJ1-3
CDR3 protein: CSVEKTGSGNTIYF
CDR3 DNA: TGCAGCGTTGAGAAGACAGGCTCTGGAAACACCATATATTTT

D gene: .
V gene: TRBV7-6
clone size: .
J gene: TRBJ1-2
CDR3 protein: CASSNPLEGYYGYTF
CDR3 DNA: TGTGCCAGCAGCAACCCACTTGAGGGATACTATGGCTACACCTTC

D gene: .
V gene: TRBV28
clone size: .
J gene: TRBJ1-1
CDR3 protein: CASSVNTEAFF
CDR3 DNA: TGTGCCAGCAGTGTGAACACTGAAGCTTTCTTT

D gene: TRBD2
V gene: TRBV19
clone size: .
J gene: TRBJ2-4
CDR3 protein: CASREKKAGALAKNIQYF
CDR3 DNA: TGTGCCAGTAGGGAGAAGAAAGCGGGGGCCTTGGCCAAAAACATTCAGTACTTC

D gene: TRBD1
V gene: TRBV5-5
clone size: .
J gene: TRBJ2-7
CDR3 protein: CASSWDRGEYEQYF
CDR3 DNA: TGTGCCAGCAGCTGGGACAGGGGCGAGTACGAGCAGTACTTC

D gene: .
V gene: TRBV9
clone size: .
J gene: TRBJ2-5
CDR3 protein: CASSVGATETQYF
CDR3 DNA: TGTGCCAGCAGCGTAGGGGCCACAGAGACCCAGTACTTC

D gene: .
V gene: TRBV6-5
clone size: .
J gene: TRBJ2-1
CDR3 protein: CASNDWGASDEQFF
CDR3 DNA: TGTGCCAGCAACGACTGGGGGGCCTCAGATGAGCAGTTCTTC

D gene: .
V gene: TRBV7-6
clone size: .
J gene: TRBJ2-1
CDR3 protein: CASSPRRGAYNEQFF
CDR3 DNA: TGTGCCAGCAGCCCCAGACGGGGGGCTTACAATGAGCAGTTCTTC

D gene: TRBD2
V gene: TRBV28
clone size: .
J gene: TRBJ2-5
CDR3 protein: CASSFGASGASETQYF
CDR3 DNA: TGTGCCAGCAGTTTCGGGGCTAGCGGGGCCAGTGAGACCCAGTACTTC

D gene: .
V gene: TRBV6-2/TRBV6-3
clone size: .
J gene: TRBJ1-2
CDR3 protein: CASSYGRGSSGYTF
CDR3 DNA: TGTGCCAGCAGTTACGGCAGGGGTTCCAGTGGCTACACCTTC

D gene: .
V gene: TRBV6-5
clone size: .
J gene: TRBJ1-6
CDR3 protein: CASSYQYGNSPLHF
CDR3 DNA: TGTGCCAGCAGTTACCAATACGGTAATTCACCCCTCCACTTT

D gene: .
V gene: TRBV29-1
clone size: .
J gene: TRBJ1-1
CDR3 protein: CSVGSGGPNTEAFF
CDR3 DNA: TGCAGCGTTGGATCCGGGGGCCCAAACACTGAAGCTTTCTTT

D gene: .
V gene: TRBV7-2
clone size: .
J gene: TRBJ1-3
CDR3 protein: CASSLNGGIGNTIYF
CDR3 DNA: TGTGCCAGCAGCCTCAACGGTGGGATAGGAAACACCATATATTTT

D gene: .
V gene: TRBV5-4
clone size: .
J gene: TRBJ1-1
CDR3 protein: CASSFRPNTEAFF
CDR3 DNA: TGTGCCAGCAGCTTCAGACCGAACACTGAAGCTTTCTTT

D gene: .
V gene: TRBV9
clone size: .
J gene: TRBJ2-5
CDR3 protein: CASSVPEGGRIPRGHEYQETQYF
CDR3 DNA: TGTGCCAGCAGCGTCCCCGAGGGGGGTAGAATCCCGCGAGGGCACGAGTACCAAGAGACCCAGTACTTC

D gene: TRBD1
V gene: TRBV29-1
clone size: .
J gene: TRBJ2-7
CDR3 protein: CSVILGAGGSYEQYF
CDR3 DNA: TGCAGCGTTATTTTAGGGGCAGGGGGTTCCTACGAGCAGTACTTC

D gene: TRBD2
V gene: TRBV28
clone size: .
J gene: TRBJ2-7
CDR3 protein: CAGGSGSPLEQYF
CDR3 DNA: TGTGCCGGCGGCAGCGGGAGCCCTCTCGAGCAGTACTTC

D gene: .
V gene: TRBV6-2/TRBV6-3
clone size: .
J gene: TRBJ2-1
CDR3 protein: CASSYGLHEQFF
CDR3 DNA: TGTGCCAGCAGTTATGGGCTACATGAGCAGTTCTTC

D gene: TRBD1
V gene: TRBV18
clone size: .
J gene: TRBJ1-5
CDR3 protein: CASSLDRGIQPQHF
CDR3 DNA: TGTGCCAGCTCATTGGACAGGGGCATCCAGCCCCAGCATTTT

D gene: .
V gene: TRBV6-2/TRBV6-3
clone size: .
J gene: TRBJ1-1
CDR3 protein: CASSGDLNTEAFF
CDR3 DNA: TGTGCCAGCAGTGGCGACCTGAACACTGAAGCTTTCTTT

D gene: .
V gene: TRBV10-3
clone size: .
J gene: TRBJ2-7
CDR3 protein: CATTDGGHEQYF
CDR3 DNA: TGTGCCACCACGGACGGGGGCCACGAGCAGTACTTC

D gene: .
V gene: TRBV19
clone size: .
J gene: TRBJ1-2
CDR3 protein: CASTTGNYGYTF
CDR3 DNA: TGTGCCAGTACGACAGGAAACTATGGCTACACCTTC

D gene: .
V gene: TRBV6-5
clone size: .
J gene: TRBJ1-3
CDR3 protein: CASCGTGNTIYF
CDR3 DNA: TGTGCCAGCTGCGGGACTGGAAACACCATATATTTT

D gene: .
V gene: TRBV5-1
clone size: .
J gene: TRBJ2-1
CDR3 protein: CASSLGGGINEQFF
CDR3 DNA: TGCGCCAGCAGCTTGGGTGGGGGTATCAATGAGCAGTTCTTC

D gene: .
V gene: TRBV7-2
clone size: .
J gene: TRBJ1-5
CDR3 protein: CASSAQGRNQPQHF
CDR3 DNA: TGTGCCAGCAGCGCACAGGGCCGCAATCAGCCCCAGCATTTT

D gene: .
V gene: TRBV19
clone size: .
J gene: TRBJ1-5
CDR3 protein: CASSPRRLNNQPQHF
CDR3 DNA: TGTGCCAGTAGTCCGCGCCGCCTCAACAATCAGCCCCAGCATTTT

D gene: .
V gene: TRBV6-2/TRBV6-3
clone size: few
J gene: TRBJ2-7
CDR3 protein: CASSYSEMGQYF
CDR3 DNA: TGTGCCAGCAGTTACTCGGAGATGGGGCAGTACTTC

D gene: .
V gene: TRBV19
clone size: .
J gene: TRBJ1-1
CDR3 protein: CASSIGWGVGNTEAFF
CDR3 DNA: TGTGCCAGTAGTATAGGTTGGGGCGTGGGGAACACTGAAGCTTTCTTT

D gene: .
V gene: TRBV5-4
clone size: once
J gene: TRBJ2-5
CDR3 protein: CASSLVGETQYF
CDR3 DNA: TGTGCCAGCAGCTTGGTGGGGGAGACCCAGTACTTC

D gene: .
V gene: TRBV1
clone size: .
J gene: TRBJ2-2
CDR3 protein: CTSSQARDRGNTGELFF
CDR3 DNA: TGCACCAGCAGCCAAGCCCGGGACAGGGGAAACACCGGGGAGCTGTTTTTT

D gene: .
V gene: TRBV5-6
clone size: .
J gene: TRBJ1-3
CDR3 protein: CASSTDIISGNTIYF
CDR3 DNA: TGTGCCAGCAGCACCGACATTATCTCTGGAAACACCATATATTTT

D gene: TRBD2
V gene: TRBV5-1
clone size: few
J gene: TRBJ2-7
CDR3 protein: CASSLVAAGGPLEQYF
CDR3 DNA: TGCGCCAGCAGCTTGGTCGCGGCGGGGGGCCCCCTCGAGCAGTACTTC

D gene: TRBD1
V gene: TRBV11-2
clone size: .
J gene: TRBJ2-3
CDR3 protein: CASSLTGADTQYF
CDR3 DNA: TGTGCCAGCAGCTTGACAGGGGCAGATACGCAGTATTTT

D gene: .
V gene: TRBV5-1
clone size: .
J gene: TRBJ1-2
CDR3 protein: CASSREQGPYGYTF
CDR3 DNA: TGCGCCAGCAGCCGGGAGCAGGGCCCCTATGGCTACACCTTC

D gene: .
V gene: TRBV7-9
clone size: .
J gene: TRBJ1-1
CDR3 protein: CASSLGDNTEAFF
CDR3 DNA: TGTGCCAGCAGCTTAGGGGACAACACTGAAGCTTTCTTT

D gene: .
V gene: TRBV2
clone size: few
J gene: TRBJ2-1
CDR3 protein: CASRIETGRNEQFF
CDR3 DNA: TGTGCCAGCAGGATCGAGACAGGGAGGAATGAGCAGTTCTTC

D gene: .
V gene: TRBV11-2
clone size: .
J gene: TRBJ2-1
CDR3 protein: CASSLGTVDNEQFF
CDR3 DNA: TGTGCCAGCAGCTTAGGGACAGTTGACAATGAGCAGTTCTTC

D gene: TRBD2
V gene: TRBV3-1/TRBV3-2
clone size: .
J gene: TRBJ2-7
CDR3 protein: CASSEGLAGNSREEQYF
CDR3 DNA: TGTGCCAGCAGCGAGGGACTAGCGGGGAACTCTAGGGAAGAGCAGTACTTC

D gene: .
V gene: TRBV18
clone size: .
J gene: TRBJ2-3
CDR3 protein: CASSPGDAGTDTQYF
CDR3 DNA: TGTGCCAGCTCACCGGGCGACGCGGGCACAGATACGCAGTATTTT

D gene: .
V gene: TRBV4-3
clone size: .
J gene: TRBJ1-2
CDR3 protein: CASSQAWTENYGYTF
CDR3 DNA: TGCGCCAGCAGCCAAGCTTGGACAGAGAACTATGGCTACACCTTC

D gene: .
V gene: TRBV19
clone size: .
J gene: TRBJ2-1
CDR3 protein: CASSILGLKKVEQFF
CDR3 DNA: TGTGCCAGTAGTATATTGGGCCTTAAGAAGGTTGAGCAGTTCTTC

D gene: .
V gene: TRBV29-1
clone size: .
J gene: TRBJ1-1
CDR3 protein: CSVLQDRDLPLNTEAFF
CDR3 DNA: TGCAGCGTGCTACAGGACCGGGACCTCCCTTTGAACACTGAAGCTTTCTTT

D gene: TRBD1
V gene: TRBV28
clone size: .
J gene: TRBJ1-2
CDR3 protein: CASSSGTGHGYTF
CDR3 DNA: TGTGCCAGCAGTTCCGGGACAGGCCATGGCTACACCTTC

D gene: .
V gene: TRBV12-3/TRBV12-4
clone size: .
J gene: TRBJ2-1
CDR3 protein: CASSPLGEQFF
CDR3 DNA: TGTGCCAGCAGTCCGCTCGGTGAGCAGTTCTTC